The table lists the clone carrying this TCR beta chain with many counts. The data are from a study of regulatory T cells in long-lasting Graves disease. With V trimmed by 4 bases and J by 4 bases, 9 bases remained unmatched. There are 15 residues in the CDR3. The germline gives CDR1 MNHEY, CDR2 SVGAGI. The time point denotes: newly diagnosed GD, antithyroid drugs for less than 3 months. Isolated PBMC RNA provided the starting material for the TCR library. From an endocrinology department in Xi'an, China, came the patients. Libraries of TCR beta came from iRepertoire HTBI primers plus Arm-PCR of CDR3 regions. TCRdb itself ran the multiplex PCR reads through MiXCR, one entry per CDR3 protein. The repertoire holds around 500,000 distinct CDR3 sequences, with 15% to 20% as singletons. This sample was shared with a second study, whose subject was T cells in Graves' hyperthyroidism and ophthalmopathy.

This chain joins TRBV6-5 and TRBJ1-1; 7 bases line up with TRBD1. The material sequenced was peripheral blood mononuclear cells (PBMCs), taken at new diagnosis, from a patient treated with antithyroid drugs. This sequence was found in a middle-aged woman with Graves disease. The CDR3 DNA is TGTGCCAGCAGTTCCACAGGGGTGGAAGGCACTGAAGCTTTCTTT. This translates into CASSSTGVEGTEAFF.